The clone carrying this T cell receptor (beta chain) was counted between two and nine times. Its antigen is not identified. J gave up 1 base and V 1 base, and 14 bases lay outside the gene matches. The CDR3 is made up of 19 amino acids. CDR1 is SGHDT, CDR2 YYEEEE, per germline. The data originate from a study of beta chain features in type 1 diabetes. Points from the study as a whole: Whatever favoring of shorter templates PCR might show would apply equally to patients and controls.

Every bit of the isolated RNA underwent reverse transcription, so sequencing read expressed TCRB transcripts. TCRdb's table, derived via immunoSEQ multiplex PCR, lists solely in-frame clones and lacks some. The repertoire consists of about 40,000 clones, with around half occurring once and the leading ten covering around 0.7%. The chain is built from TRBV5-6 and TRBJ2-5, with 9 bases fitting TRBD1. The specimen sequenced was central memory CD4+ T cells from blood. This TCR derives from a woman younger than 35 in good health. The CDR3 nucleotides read TGTGCCAGCAGCTTGTACAGGGGGCTATTAGCGCTAATCCAAGAGACCCAGTACTTC. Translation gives CASSLYRGLLALIQETQYF.